This entry is about one T cell receptor (beta chain). The antigen remains undetermined. CDR1 is SGHTA, CDR2 FQGTGA, per germline. This CDR3 comprises 17 residues. V was pared by 5 bases and J by 0 bases, with 14 bases between. Data came from immunoSEQ multiplex PCR; TCRdb stores just in-frame clones and leaves some out. The sample has approximately 82,000 clones, 86% seen once. This sample was taken from a study of OX40 agonist ivuxolimab in advanced cancers. Study-level points and caveats: Among patients with partial responses at 0.1-3.0 mg/kg, clonal expansion was among the lowest.

The receptor was derived from an adult with an advanced solid tumor such as melanoma, head and neck, liver or kidney cancer. The input for sequencing was CD4+ or CD8+ T cells sorted from blood, taken in a trial of the OX40 agonist ivuxolimab. The genes are TRBV7-3 and TRBJ2-6; D is uncertain. CDR3: CASSQTPTGSGANVLTF. CDR3 coding DNA: TGTGCCAGCAGCCAGACCCCGACGGGCTCTGGGGCCAACGTCCTGACTTTC.